This TCR beta chain stems from a study of blood T cell repertoires in COVID-19. V lost 0 bases to trimming and J lost 6 bases; unmatched junction nucleotides: 11. Germline V gene data show CDR1 as SGHAT and CDR2 as FQNNGV. The CDR3 extends over 17 amino acids. In the authors' methods: Quantification of nucleated cells was approximated via reference gene primer amplification. Profiled with immunoSEQ multiplex PCR; TCRdb holds only in-frame clones, not every one. V, J and clone size were drawn from that table, and D and trimming were deduced from the DNA. The data contain roughly 360,000 clones, roughly 77% of them singletons.

This rearrangement joins TRBV11-2 to TRBJ2-1; 7 nucleotides align to TRBD1. The sequence derives from a human donor with acute or convalescent COVID-19. The donor label of this sample is uncertain. The sequencing sample was made of peripheral blood. The CDR3 region has the DNA TGTGCCAGCAGCTTAGATCGTACAGGGGTAATCACCAATGAGCAGTTCTTC. Protein: CASSLDRTGVITNEQFF.